The entry below gives a single T cell receptor (beta chain) sequence along with its context. This clone was detected many times. No antigen is known for it. No clone much larger than this one lies a single base away; base qualities are absent. The data are from a study of blood T cell repertoires in COVID-19 (dated by TCRdb to about 2020). Background on the whole study: Samples from collaborators originated in the United States, Italy and Spain and spanned both the acute and convalescent phases of COVID-19. The material from the prospective study consisted of cDNA or gDNA derived from T cells, B-cell-depleted T cells, or PBMCs. Deeply sampled blood TCRbeta repertoires from subjects exposed to, actively infected with, or recovered from COVID-19 were included in the dataset. The repertoires were released in a freely available public database meant as a resource for research on the immune response to SARS-CoV-2. Samples were obtained from the ongoing ImmuneRACE study (first 160 participants) and from some 1,200 subjects provided by 6 global collaborators. The sample metadata nearly always contained a de-identified subject ID, COVID-19 status, age in years and sex. Where available, HLA class I and class II types were obtained from metadata supplied by the sample provider rather than from assay-based typing.

CDR1 ENHRY and CDR2 SYGVKD are derived from the germline V gene. Ends trimmed: V by 11 bases, J by 1 base; bases unmatched to a gene: 7. The CDR3 starts with the cysteine, ends with the phenylalanine, and has 14 residues. The kept DNA is CDR3 alone, 42 bases in frame from the first base. The paper as a whole reports these results and caveats: How much clinical and demographic metadata was included differed by source and by participant, and the metadata was provided uncurated.

The collaborating institutions used their own protocols to collect whole blood in K2EDTA tubes. Collaborator samples were shipped for TCRbeta analysis as frozen whole blood, isolated PBMCs, or DNA extracted from either sample type. TCRbeta CDR3 regions were amplified from genomic DNA using the immunoSEQ Assay, a bias-controlled multiplex PCR. On the study's bioinformatics: The number of nucleated cells in each sample was estimated from the amplification of reference gene primers within the assay. To quantify the absolute abundance of each unique TCRbeta CDR3 rearrangement, sequence reads were collapsed and filtered. Productive Simpson clonality was computed per sample as the square root of Simpson's diversity index over productive rearrangements. The source is immuneACCESS, and TCRdb retained only in-frame sequences with V and J called. Part of the clones is not carried over; for the studies checked, unresolved V genes explain less than half of this, and the remainder is unexplained. That table furnishes V, J and clone size, whereas the DNA furnished D and trimming. This sample lists 65,000 to 95,000 clones; 75% to 90% were detected once. The ten largest clones represent around 12% of the sample.

The V and J segments used are TRBV10-3 and TRBJ2-7, with 11 bases matching TRBD1. The source is a woman aged 40 to 50 with active or convalescent COVID-19. The sample consisted of peripheral blood. The bases are TGTGCCTCAGGACAGGGGGCCACTTCCTACGAGCAGTACTTC. It encodes CASGQGATSYEQYF.